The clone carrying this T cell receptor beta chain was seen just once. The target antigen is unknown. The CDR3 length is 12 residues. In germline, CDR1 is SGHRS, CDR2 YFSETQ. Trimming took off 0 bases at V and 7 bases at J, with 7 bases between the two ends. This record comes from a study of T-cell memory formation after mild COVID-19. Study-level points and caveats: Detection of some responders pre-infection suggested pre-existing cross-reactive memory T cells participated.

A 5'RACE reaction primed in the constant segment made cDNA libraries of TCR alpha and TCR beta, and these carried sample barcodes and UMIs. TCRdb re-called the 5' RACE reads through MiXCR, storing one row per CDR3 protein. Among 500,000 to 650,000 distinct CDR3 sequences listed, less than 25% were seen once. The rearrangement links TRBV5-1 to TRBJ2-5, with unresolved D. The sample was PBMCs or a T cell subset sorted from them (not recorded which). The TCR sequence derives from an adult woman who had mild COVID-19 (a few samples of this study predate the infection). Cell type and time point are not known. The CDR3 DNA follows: TGCGCCAGCAGCTTGGAAGGTGGGACCCAGTACTTC. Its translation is CASSLEGGTQYF. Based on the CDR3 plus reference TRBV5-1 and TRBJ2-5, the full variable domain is KAGVTQTPRYLIKTRGQQVTLSCSPISGHRSVSWYQQTPGQGLQFLFEYFSETQRNKGNFPGRFSGRQFSNSRSEMNVSTLELGDSALYLCASSLEGGTQYFGPGTRLLVL.